This passage covers 21 T cell receptor beta chains from one sample sequenced in a study of blood T cell repertoires in COVID-19. Only in-frame clones appear in the TCRdb table, and some are missing; sequencing was by immunoSEQ multiplex PCR. The sample carries about 190,000 clones, approximately 80% recorded once. The sample was peripheral blood. These receptors all stem from a human donor in a cohort sampled during active COVID-19.

The chain is built from TRBV20-1 and TRBJ2-3; no firm D call. Germline V gene lookup returns CDR1 DFQATT and CDR2 SNEGSKA (reference sequence). Trimming left V 5 bases short and J 6 bases short, with 9 bases between. The CDR3 loop spans 11 amino acids. The CDR3 DNA is TGCAGTGCTCAGCGCCAGGATACGCAGTATTTT. It codes for CSAQRQDTQYF.

The chain is built from TRBV2 and TRBJ2-6; 7 nucleotides line up with TRBD1. The V segment lost 6 bases and the J segment 1 base; nucleotides outside the gene matches: 9. The germline gives CDR1 SNHLY, CDR2 FYNNEI. The CDR3 runs 17 residues. CDR3 in DNA: TGTGCCAGCAGCGAGACAGGGTCTTGGTCTGGGGCCAACGTCCTGACTTTC. It translates to CASSETGSWSGANVLTF.

This clone was seen at least ten times. The chain has TRBV7-9 and TRBJ2-7; D is perhaps TRBD2 (6 bases). This CDR3 has 14 residues. Germline-derived CDR1 and CDR2 are SEHNR and FQNEAQ (reference sequence). V lost 5 bases and J lost 2, with 13 bases in between. The CDR3 nucleotides read TGTGCCAGCAGCCCGGGACTGGCCACCTACGAGCAGTACTTC. As protein: CASSPGLATYEQYF. The entire variable domain, with the rest obtained from reference TRBV7-9 and TRBJ2-7, is as follows: DTGVSQNPRHKITKRGQNVTFRCDPISEHNRLYWYRQTLGQGPEFLTYFQNEAQLEKSRLLSDRFSAERPKGSFSTLEIQRTEQGDSAMYLCASSPGLATYEQYFGPGTRLTVT.

The rearrangement joins TRBV6-5 to TRBJ2-2, with D possibly matching TRBD2 (5 bases). CDR1 MNHEY and CDR2 SVGAGI come from the germline V gene. V shed 0 bases and J shed 1 base, with 6 bases lying between them. CDR3 length: 15 amino acids. The CDR3, as DNA: TGTGCCAGCAGTTACTCACTAGGGAACACCGGGGAGCTGTTTTTT. This gives the protein CASSYSLGNTGELFF.

Only one count was recorded for this clone. The rearrangement links TRBV7-2 to TRBJ1-1; TRBD1 aligns across 11 bases. Germline assignment: CDR1 SGHTA and CDR2 FQGNSA. After removal of 3 bases from V and 8 bases from J, the junction contained 11 bases not matched to a gene. The CDR3 has 16 residues. CDR3 amino acids: CASSFNSWTGGVEAFF. The CDR3 DNA reads as TGTGCCAGCAGCTTCAACTCCTGGACAGGGGGCGTGGAAGCTTTCTTT.

This sequence joins TRBV2 and TRBJ2-5; maybe TRBD2 (5 bases). CDR3 length equals 13 residues. Trimming pared 8 bases from V and 5 bases from J, leaving 15 bases between. Looked up from germline, CDR1 is SNHLY and CDR2 is FYNNEI. In nucleotides, the CDR3 is TGTGCCAGCTGGGAAGGACTGTTGGAGACCCAGTACTTC. It encodes CASWEGLLETQYF.

J is TRBJ1-2 and V is TRBV20-1; 8 bases line up with TRBD1. Germline CDR1 is DFQATT and CDR2 is SNEGSKA (reference sequence). The ends lost 3 bases at V and 7 bases at J; junction bases unmatched: 7. The CDR3 totals 13 residues. The CDR3 here is CSASAQGAAGYTF. In DNA form, the CDR3 reads TGCAGTGCTAGTGCGCAGGGGGCCGCTGGCTACACCTTC.

This clone has more than one count but fewer than ten. This specimen includes other DNA sequences encoding the same CDR3. This rearrangement joins TRBV6-5 to TRBJ1-5; D perhaps matches TRBD1 (5 bases). The CDR3 extends over 14 amino acids. V was shortened by 6 bases and J by 2 bases, with 11 bases between the two germline ends. CDR1 is MNHEY and CDR2 is SVGAGI in the germline V gene. CDR3 DNA sequence: TGTGCCAGCAGAAGAACAGGCCGCAATCAGCCCCAGCATTTT. As protein: CASRRTGRNQPQHF.

The rearrangement joins TRBV10-3 to TRBJ1-1; 7 bases are shared with TRBD1. V dropped 8 bases and J dropped 0; count of bases not matched to a gene: 6. Germline values: CDR1 ENHRY, CDR2 SYGVKD. This CDR3 is 14 amino acids long. The CDR3, as DNA: TGTGCCATCTCTGCCGGGACAGTGAACACTGAAGCTTTCTTT. It specifies CAISAGTVNTEAFF.

This clone appeared once. The CDR3 DNA follows: TGTGCCATCAGCCCAACAACCCATGGCTACACCTTC. Protein sequence: CAISPTTHGYTF. This chain connects TRBV10-3 to TRBJ1-2; D unclear. This CDR3 has 12 residues. Germline V lookup: CDR1 ENHRY, CDR2 SYGVKD. The V gene lost 6 bases and the J gene lost 6 bases, with 11 bases spanning the gap.

The chain employs TRBV2 and TRBJ2-7; D uncertain. Germline V gene lookup returns CDR1 SNHLY and CDR2 FYNNEI. The CDR3 sequence is 11 residues long. Trimming took off 4 bases at V and 5 bases at J, with 6 bases between the two ends. This CDR3 reads CASSGLNEQYF. CDR3 DNA sequence: TGTGCCAGCAGTGGACTTAACGAGCAGTACTTC.

The chain uses TRBV11-2 and TRBJ1-3; unclear D gene. Trimming removed 8 bases at V and 1 base at J, with 9 bases between. Germline assignment: CDR1 SGHAT and CDR2 FQNNGV. This CDR3 spans 13 amino acids. DNA of the CDR3: TGTGCCAGCGCTCCCGGGTCTGGAAACACCATATATTTT. Residues: CASAPGSGNTIYF. The variable domain in full, completed from reference TRBV11-2 and TRBJ1-3, reads EAGVAQSPRYKIIEKRQSVAFWCNPISGHATLYWYQQILGQGPKLLIQFQNNGVVDDSQLPKDRFSAERLKGVDSTLKIQPAKLEDSAVYLCASAPGSGNTIYFGEGSWLTVV.

The V gene is TRBV6-5, the J gene TRBJ1-1, with D unclear. CDR3 length: 14 amino acids. Trimming removed 2 bases from V and 1 base from J, with 8 bases in between. Germline V gives CDR1 MNHEY, CDR2 SVGAGI. The CDR3 spells CASSYTHRNTEAFF. DNA for the CDR3: TGTGCCAGCAGTTACACACACAGGAACACTGAAGCTTTCTTT.

In its sample, this clone was seen once. The chain links TRBV6-4 to TRBJ2-2, with TRBD2 as a possible D gene (7 bases). The V end was cut by 2 bases, the J end by 5 bases, with 9 bases between. Germline V lookup: CDR1 MRHNA, CDR2 SNTAGT. This CDR3 contains 14 residues. The CDR3 bases are TGTGCCAGCAGTGACCGGGGGGCAACCGGGGAGCTGTTTTTT. Translating gives CASSDRGATGELFF.

The rearrangement links TRBV7-9 to TRBJ1-1; 8 bases map to TRBD1. The CDR3 is 12 residues long. Trimming cost V 11 bases and J 0 bases; bases outside gene matches: 2. In germline, CDR1 is SEHNR, CDR2 FQNEAQ (reference sequence). The CDR3 protein is CAGTGLNTEAFF. The CDR3 DNA follows: TGTGCCGGGACAGGCCTGAACACTGAAGCTTTCTTT.

Only a few counts were recorded for this clone. The chain employs TRBV24-1 and TRBJ1-4; D not certain. The CDR3 covers 14 residues. The germline V gene has CDR1 KGHDR and CDR2 SFDVKD. Trimming left V 4 bases short and J 4 bases short, with 9 bases between. CDR3 DNA sequence: TGTGCCACCAGTGACGTCGGGAATAATGAAAAACTGTTTTTT. This sequence encodes CATSDVGNNEKLFF.

The chain recombines TRBV6-4 with TRBJ1-4; D gene ambiguous. The CDR3 sequence is 13 residues long. V lost 6 bases and J lost 1, with 6 bases in between. Germline lookup yields CDR1 MRHNA and CDR2 SNTAGT. This chain's CDR3 is CASSPGTNEKLFF. The CDR3, as DNA: TGTGCCAGCAGCCCGGGAACTAATGAAAAACTGTTTTTT.

The chain uses TRBV16 and TRBJ2-3; 8 bases map to TRBD2. J lost 0 bases, V lost 3 bases, and 5 bases had no gene match. There are 16 residues in the CDR3. CDR1 and CDR2 from the germline V gene are KGHSY and FQNENV. CDR3 DNA sequence: TGTGCCAGCAGCCAGACACTAGCGGTTAGCACAGATACGCAGTATTTT. It specifies CASSQTLAVSTDTQYF. The full variable domain, rest sourced from reference TRBV16 and TRBJ2-3, is GEEVAQTPKHLVRGEGQKAKLYCAPIKGHSYVFWYQQVLKNEFKFLISFQNENVFDETGMPKERFSAKCLPNSPCSLEIQATKLEDSAVYFCASSQTLAVSTDTQYFGPGTRLTVL.

V usage is TRBV13 and J usage is TRBJ1-6; 10 positions agree with TRBD1. Germline V CDR1 and CDR2: PRHDT, FYEKMQ (reference sequence). The length of the CDR3 is 18 residues. V lost 3 bases and J lost 0; bases outside the gene matches: 5. For the CDR3, the DNA is TGTGCCAGCAGCTTTGACAGGGGGCCGAGCTCCTATAATTCACCCCTCCACTTT. The encoded protein is CASSFDRGPSSYNSPLHF.

The chain couples TRBV28 to TRBJ2-7, with 11 positions matching TRBD2. With V trimmed by 5 bases and J by 2 bases, 8 bases remained unmatched. The CDR3 has 16 amino acids. The germline V gene has CDR1 MDHEN and CDR2 SYDVKM. The CDR3 DNA sequence: TGTGCCAGCAGTGGACCGACTAGCGGGAATCCCTACGAGCAGTACTTC. It translates to CASSGPTSGNPYEQYF.

This chain uses TRBV5-5 with TRBJ2-7; D may be TRBD1 (5 bases). This CDR3 region has 12 residues. Germline lookup yields CDR1 SGHKS and CDR2 YYEKEE (reference sequence). The V gene lost 1 base and the J gene lost 7 bases, with 9 bases spanning the gap. The chain's CDR3 is CASSLPGWEQYV. CDR3 coding DNA: TGTGCCAGCAGCTTGCCAGGGTGGGAGCAGTACGTC.